The T cell receptor beta chain under discussion was sequenced for a study of T cells after yellow fever vaccination. Study-wide context: Preparing low-cell-number fractions relied on SMART-Seq v4 Ultra Low Input.

This clonotype showed up just a few times. The antigen is not known. Study-level points and caveats: CD4 and CD8 compartments shared a small share of clonotypes. Contamination of FACS-sorted repertoires by abundant clonotypes from the bulk population could occur. Reappearing after the booster were most of the clones from primary vaccination (roughly 95% CD4, 85% to 90% CD8).

This CDR3 spans 17 amino acids. V was clipped by 8 bases and J by 1 base; unmatched bases: 12. The germline V gene has CDR1 LNHDA and CDR2 SQIVND (reference sequence). TCRdb re-analysed the 5' RACE reads in MiXCR, keeping a single row per CDR3 protein. The data contain under 600,000 distinct CDR3 sequences, about 13% of them seen just once; the ten biggest clones take up about 14%. The gene calls are TRBV19 and TRBJ2-1; the match to TRBD2 covers 9 bases. This clonotype was obtained from a young man who received the YFV17D yellow fever vaccine. Sample: PBMCs, taken on the day of the yellow fever booster vaccination. CDR3 amino acids: CASGQLAAGGSYNEQFF. CDR3 bases: TGTGCCAGTGGACAACTGGCGGCGGGAGGGTCCTACAATGAGCAGTTCTTC.